This paragraph reports one TCR beta chain. A much larger clonotype is one base distant, so this may be a read error. This entry comes from a study of molecular identifiers for immune sequencing clone quantification. MiXCR, applied by TCRdb to the PCR reads, yields one record per CDR3 protein. The table has more than 550,000 distinct CDR3 sequences, about 25% seen once. The CDR3 length is 16 residues. Per germline, CDR1 LGHNA and CDR2 YSLEER. This receptor was taken from a human donor in good health. Some libraries in this study had Jurkat cell RNA spiked in. The sequenced sample was naive CD8+ T cells from blood, with Jurkat cell RNA spiked in. The subset was: FACS-sorted CD8+CD4-CCR7+CD45RA+ naive T cells. The chain recombines TRBV4-3 with TRBJ2-7; no definite D call. The CDR3 nucleotides are TGCGCCAGCAGCCACCGACCGGAGTCATATCTCTACGAGCAGCACTTC. This translates into CASSHRPESYLYEQHF.